What follows is one TCR beta chain and its context. As yet, its antigen is unknown. The data were obtained in a study of shared clonotypes between healthy human individuals. Findings of the study overall: Tissue TCR repertoires likely differ from these blood-only repertoires. It was expected that sequencing depth would affect clonotype sharing among donors.

TCRdb keeps only in-frame clones here, not all; method: immunoSEQ multiplex PCR. This sample has about 480,000 clones, with almost 80% found just once. Per the germline V gene, CDR1 is SGHAT and CDR2 is FQNNGV. CDR3 length: 16 amino acids. V gave up 5 bases and J gave up 2 bases, with 15 bases separating them. This clonotype originated in a woman in her thirties or forties in good health. Some clones in this sample may be carry-over from other donors' samples. Sequencing was carried out using PBMCs. The gene calls are TRBV11-2 and TRBJ2-2, with a weak D call TRBD1 (5 bases). Here the CDR3 reads CASSRWAGLNTGELFF. The DNA of the CDR3 is TGTGCCAGCAGCAGATGGGCAGGGCTCAACACCGGGGAGCTGTTTTTT.